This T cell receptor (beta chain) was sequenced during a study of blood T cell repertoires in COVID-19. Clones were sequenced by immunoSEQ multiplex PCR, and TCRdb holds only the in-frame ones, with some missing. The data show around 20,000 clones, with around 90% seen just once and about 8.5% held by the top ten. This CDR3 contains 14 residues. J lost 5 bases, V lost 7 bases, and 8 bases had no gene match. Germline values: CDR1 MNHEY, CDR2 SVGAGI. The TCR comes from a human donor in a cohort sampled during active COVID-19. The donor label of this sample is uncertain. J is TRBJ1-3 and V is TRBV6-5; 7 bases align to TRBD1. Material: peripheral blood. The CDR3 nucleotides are TGTGCCAGCACCGCCGACAGGGCGCGAAACACCATATATTTT. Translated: CASTADRARNTIYF.